This entry lists 8 T cell receptor beta chains sequenced from one sample in a study of blood T cell dynamics during melanoma immunotherapy. Sequencing used immunoSEQ multiplex PCR; TCRdb keeps in-frame clones, though not all of them. The data contain 13,000 to 15,000 clones, over 75% of them seen just once; the ten biggest clones take up around 5.8%. Time point here: pre-treatment baseline. The sequences come from blood, collected from a patient treated with checkpoint blockade. All receptors derive from a human donor with melanoma.

The chain employs TRBV30 and TRBJ2-4; a possible D gene is TRBD2 (5 bases). This CDR3 has 13 residues. Trimming took off 3 bases at V and 9 bases at J, with 15 bases between the two ends. Germline V gene lookup returns CDR1 GTSNPN and CDR2 SVGIG (reference sequence). The CDR3 is CAWSLGQAGIQYF. The CDR3 nucleotides read TGTGCCTGGAGCCTCGGGCAGGCGGGCATTCAGTACTTC.

The gene calls are TRBV7-2 and TRBJ2-2; TRBD2 matches 15 bases. Germline loops: CDR1 SGHTA, CDR2 FQGNSA. The length of the CDR3 is 17 residues. Trimming took 5 bases from V and 6 from J; bases not matched to a gene: 7. The CDR3 DNA reads TGTGCCAGCAGCCTCGGACTAGCGGGGGGGACAGCCGGGGAGCTGTTTTTT. Amino acid sequence: CASSLGLAGGTAGELFF.

The rearrangement joins TRBV6-1 to TRBJ1-4, with 12 bases lining up with TRBD1. The CDR3 sequence is 15 residues long. The V gene's germline CDR1 is MNHNS and CDR2 SASEGT. V gave up 6 bases and J gave up 3 bases; unmatched junction bases: 2. The CDR3 loop reads CASRGQGASNEKLFF. The CDR3 DNA follows: TGTGCCAGCAGGGGACAGGGGGCTTCTAATGAAAAACTGTTTTTT.

The chain is built from TRBV7-8 and TRBJ1-5; D may be TRBD1 (5 bases). The V gene lost 4 bases and the J gene lost 0 bases, with 25 bases spanning the gap. The CDR3 is made up of 20 amino acids. From germline, CDR1 is SGHVS and CDR2 FQNEAQ. The CDR3 DNA reads TGTGCCAGCAGCTCAGCCGGGGGGGGGAACGCCCGATATAGCAATCAGCCCCAGCATTTT. Amino acid sequence: CASSSAGGGNARYSNQPQHF.

The genes are TRBV18 and TRBJ2-3; 9 bases agree with TRBD2. The CDR3 spans 16 residues. V lost 4 bases, J lost 5 bases, and 10 bases stayed unmatched. CDR1 and CDR2 from the germline V gene are KGHSH and LQKENI. This chain's CDR3 is CASSLLAGPGGDTQYF. In DNA form, the CDR3 reads TGTGCCAGCTCACTTCTAGCGGGACCGGGTGGAGATACGCAGTATTTT.

The chain recombines TRBV7-2 with TRBJ2-2; D unclear. This CDR3 is built from 14 residues. Trimming shortened V by 2 bases and J by 3 bases, and 7 bases separated the two germline ends. Germline V gene lookup returns CDR1 SGHTA and CDR2 FQGNSA. The CDR3 nucleotides read TGTGCCAGCAGCTTACAGTCAGACACCGGGGAGCTGTTTTTT. It encodes CASSLQSDTGELFF.

The chain couples TRBV7-3 to TRBJ2-1, with D possibly being TRBD1 (6 bases). V was cut by 0 bases and J by 6 bases, with 12 bases left in between. Germline V gives CDR1 SGHTA, CDR2 FQGTGA. CDR3 size: 15 residues. CDR3 in amino acids: CASSLTPDSFNEQFF. CDR3 in DNA: TGTGCCAGCAGCTTAACGCCGGACAGCTTCAATGAGCAGTTCTTC.

This chain uses TRBV7-2 with TRBJ1-5; D unresolved. Trimming removed 5 bases from V and 6 bases from J, with 8 bases in between. The CDR3 runs to 12 residues. From germline, CDR1 is SGHTA and CDR2 FQGNSA. CDR3 amino acids: CASSRGAQPQHF. In DNA, the CDR3 is TGTGCCAGCAGCCGGGGTGCTCAGCCCCAGCATTTT.